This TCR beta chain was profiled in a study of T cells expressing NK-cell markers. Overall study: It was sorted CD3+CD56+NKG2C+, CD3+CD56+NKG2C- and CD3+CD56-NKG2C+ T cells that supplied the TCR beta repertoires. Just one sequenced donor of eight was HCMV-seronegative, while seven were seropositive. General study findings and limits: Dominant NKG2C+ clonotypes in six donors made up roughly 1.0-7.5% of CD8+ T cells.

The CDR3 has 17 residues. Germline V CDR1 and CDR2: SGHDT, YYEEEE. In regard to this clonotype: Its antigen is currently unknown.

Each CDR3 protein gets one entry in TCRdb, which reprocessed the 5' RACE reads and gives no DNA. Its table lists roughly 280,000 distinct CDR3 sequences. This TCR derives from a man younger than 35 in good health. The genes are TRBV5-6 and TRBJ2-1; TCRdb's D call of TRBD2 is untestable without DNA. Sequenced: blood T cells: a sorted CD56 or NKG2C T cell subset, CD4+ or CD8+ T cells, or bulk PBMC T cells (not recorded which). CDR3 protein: CASSFSALAGGWNEQFF.